The 24 T cell receptor delta chains below come from one sample, sequenced in a study of γδ T cells in repeated Plasmodium falciparum infection. TCRdb re-processed the multiplex PCR reads via CATT. The sample contains roughly 86,000 delta-chain clones, 1.4% of which appear only once. Vgamma9/Vdelta2+ and Vdelta2-negative gammadelta T cells were flow-sorted from PBMC for bulk sequencing. Sample: gamma-delta T cells from blood. The receptors were sampled from a pool of human donors (malaria-infected and uninfected, not separated).

This clone was seen a handful of times. TCRdb has a much larger clone's protein, which differs at residue 7 from the translation of this DNA, likely because of a read error; what is shown is the protein translated from the DNA. The chain is built from TRDV1 and TRDJ1; 8 bases fit TRDD3. In the absence of a J gene in TCRdb, the DNA was matched to germline to assign it here. Looked up from germline, CDR1 is TSWWSYY and CDR2 is QGS. Trimming removed 4 bases from V and 7 bases from J; junction bases left unmatched: 14. This CDR3 is 16 amino acids long. The CDR3 is CALGAKLIVLGGKLIF. CDR3 nucleotides: TGTGCTCTTGGGGCCAAACTCATCGTACTGGGGGGTAAACTCATCTTT.

On this clone itself: The protein held in TCRdb is that of a much larger clone and does not match this DNA's translation at residue 4, likely because of a read error; the protein shown is translated from the DNA. The J gene is TRDJ1, the V gene TRDV2; TRDD3 matches at 7 bases. The J gene was not available in TCRdb and was assigned here by matching the DNA to germline segments. The ends lost 5 bases at V and 0 bases at J; junction bases unmatched: 14. This CDR3 is built from 17 residues. CDR1 is GEAIGNYY, CDR2 EKD, per germline. This CDR3 reads CACGGLTGVAYTDKLIF. The CDR3 nucleotides are TGTGCCTGTGGCGGGCTTACTGGGGTGGCGTACACCGATAAACTCATCTTT.

The chain links TRDV1 to TRDJ1; D not certain. Since TCRdb gives no J gene, matching the DNA to germline was used here to assign it. V was clipped by 0 bases and J by 0 bases, with 29 bases between them. CDR1 TSWWSYY and CDR2 QGS come from the germline V gene. The CDR3 has 22 residues. DNA of the CDR3: TGTGCTCTTGGGGAACTAAGTGCCCCCCCTTGTACAATGGGAAAGTACACCGATAAACTCATCTTT. Translating gives CALGELSAPPCTMGKYTDKLIF.

This clone was recorded a few times. The TCRdb protein, from a much larger clone, departs from this DNA's translation at residue 12, likely by read error; the protein shown derives from the DNA. The chain joins TRDV2 to TRDJ3; 11 positions match TRDD3. CDR3 length: 19 residues. Per the germline V gene, CDR1 is GEAIGNYY and CDR2 is EKD. CDR3 in amino acids: CACDPRTGGYSLDTRQMFF. In DNA form, the CDR3 reads TGTGCCTGTGACCCACGTACTGGGGGATATTCCTTGGACACCCGACAGATGTTTTTC.

The table lists this clone with many counts. The chain uses TRDV1 and TRDJ2; 12 bases map to TRDD3. This CDR3 comprises 22 residues. V dropped 0 bases and J dropped 1; count of bases not matched to a gene: 15. Germline values: CDR1 TSWWSYY, CDR2 QGS. In nucleotides, the CDR3 is TGTGCTCTTGGGGAACTAATCCGGTACTGGGGGATACCGTACGGTTTGACAGCACAACTCTTCTTT. This sequence encodes CALGELIRYWGIPYGLTAQLFF.

There are a few counts of this clone. The protein recorded in TCRdb matches a much larger clone and deviates from this DNA's translation at residue 4, suggesting a read error; the protein here is obtained by translating the DNA. The rearrangement joins TRDV2 to TRDJ2, with D perhaps TRDD3 (5 bases). V was shortened by 4 bases and J by 4 bases, with 12 bases between the two germline ends. From germline, CDR1 is GEAIGNYY and CDR2 EKD. The CDR3 runs 14 residues. The CDR3 region has the DNA TGTGCCTGTGAGACCATTACTGGGACAGCACAACTCTTCTTT. It is translated as CACETITGTAQLFF.

This clone was found a few times. The TCRdb protein comes from a much larger clone and disagrees with this DNA's translation at residue 3, likely due to a read error; the protein given here is derived from the DNA. CDR3 nucleotides: TGTGCCCGTGACTCTCGTGGGGGGTACACCGATAAACTCATCTTT. Its protein is CARDSRGGYTDKLIF. The rearrangement uses TRDV2 and TRDJ1; possibly TRDD3 for D (6 bases). Because TCRdb records no J gene, it was assigned here through a match of the DNA to germline. CDR1 is GEAIGNYY, CDR2 EKD, per germline. The CDR3 extends over 15 amino acids.

About this clone itself: The protein given by TCRdb reflects a much larger clone and differs at residue 6 from this DNA's translation, likely from a read error; the protein shown is the DNA's translation. The CDR3: CACDTVGGSATDKLIF. The DNA for the CDR3 is TGTGCCTGTGACACCGTCGGGGGATCTGCCACCGATAAACTCATCTTT. The chain recombines TRDV2 with TRDJ1, with 7 positions matching TRDD3. The J gene, absent from TCRdb, was called here by matching the DNA to germline. The CDR3 covers 16 residues. Germline V gene sequence: CDR1 GEAIGNYY, CDR2 EKD. V was clipped by 0 bases and J by 1 base; unmatched bases: 7.

Remarks on this clone: The protein TCRdb lists belongs to a much larger clone and differs from this DNA's translation at residue 15, which points to a read error; the protein shown is made from the DNA. The CDR3 DNA is TGTGCTCTTGGGGAACTGTTGACAGCCCTACCCGGTGTACTGAAGGTCACACTGTACACCGATAAACTCATCTTT. The encoded protein is CALGELLTALPGVLKVTLYTDKLIF. The chain carries TRDV1 and TRDJ1, with D possibly being TRDD2 (5 bases). No J gene was available from TCRdb, and it was assigned here by a germline match of the DNA. Trimming pared 0 bases from V and 0 bases from J, leaving 38 bases between. The CDR3 has 25 amino acids. In germline, CDR1 is TSWWSYY, CDR2 QGS.

This clone was counted many times. The protein TCRdb gives is from a much larger clone and does not agree with this DNA's translation at residue 3, likely a read error; the protein shown here comes from the DNA. The chain recombines TRDV2 with TRDJ1, with 8 bases that match TRDD3. Germline assignment: CDR1 GEAIGNYY and CDR2 EKD. The CDR3 consists of 17 residues. The CDR3 DNA follows: TGTGCCCGTGACACCCTAACTGGGGGTTCTTACACCGATAAACTCATCTTT. This sequence encodes CARDTLTGGSYTDKLIF.

On this clone: This DNA's translation differs at residue 10 from TCRdb's protein, which comes from a much larger clone; a read error is likely, and the protein shown is translated from the DNA. No J gene was called, and the V gene is TRDV1; the D call TRDD3 from the table was never checked on the DNA. This CDR3 comprises 16 residues. Per germline, CDR1 TSWWSYY and CDR2 QGS. CDR3 amino acids: CALGEKLRAPLIPLIF. The CDR3 coding sequence is TGTGCTCTTGGGGAGAAACTACGGGCCCCCCTTATACCCCTCATCTTT.

This clone came up a few times. A far larger clone differs by one base, so this is likely a read error. Other DNA sequences in this specimen translate into the identical CDR3. The CDR3 nucleotides read TGTGCTCTTGGGGGTCCAGGTGACACCGATAAACTCATCTTT. The encoded protein is CALGGPGDTDKLIF. The gene calls are TRDV1 and TRDJ1, with no clear D. Trimming shortened V by 4 bases and J by 0 bases, and 9 bases separated the two germline ends. The CDR3 extends over 14 amino acids. The germline gives CDR1 TSWWSYY, CDR2 QGS.

As regards this clone: The TCRdb record carries a much larger clone's protein, which differs from this DNA's translation at residue 11; a read error is the likely cause, and the protein listed here is the DNA translation. This chain links TRDV2 with TRDJ2, with a weak D call TRDD3 (6 bases). TCRdb records no J gene; here it was assigned by comparing the DNA to germline. Germline V CDR1 and CDR2: GEAIGNYY, EKD. CDR3 length: 14 residues. The CDR3 DNA reads TGTGCCTGTGACGATGGGGGGCCGACAGCACTACTCTTCTTT. This sequence encodes CACDDGGPTALLFF.

Ten or more counts support this clone. TCRdb's listed protein matches a much larger clone and diverges from this DNA's translation at residue 9, likely through a read error; the protein shown comes from the DNA. The V and J genes are TRDV1 and TRDJ1; tentatively, D is TRDD3 (6 bases). TCRdb lists no J gene, so it was determined here by aligning the DNA to germline. V lost 3 bases, J lost 0 bases, and 26 bases lay in between. Per germline, CDR1 TSWWSYY and CDR2 QGS. The length of the CDR3 is 20 residues. The CDR3 sequence: CALGDTYLGGTRPYTDKLIF. CDR3 coding DNA: TGTGCTCTTGGGGATACTTATCTCGGGGGGACCCGTCCGTACACCGATAAACTCATCTTT.

With respect to this clone: TCRdb's protein for this DNA is that of a much larger clone and differs from the translation at residue 12, likely a read error; the protein shown is the DNA translation. The chain links TRDV1 to TRDJ1; D perhaps matches TRDD3 (5 bases). Germline CDR1 and CDR2: TSWWSYY and QGS. This CDR3 comprises 13 residues. CDR3 sequence: CALGGNWKGRLTF. The CDR3 nucleotides read TGTGCTCTTGGGGGAAACTGGAAAGGTCGGCTCACCTTT.

This clone was recorded at least ten times. It is likely a read error: a sequence one base away is far more abundant. Other nucleotide sequences from this sample produce the same CDR3. V gene TRDV1 combines with J gene TRDJ3; 10 positions match TRDD3. Germline CDR1 is TSWWSYY and CDR2 is QGS. This CDR3 is 20 amino acids long. The chain's CDR3 is CALGKGVLGDYSWDTRQMFF. CDR3 in DNA: TGTGCCCTTGGGAAGGGAGTACTGGGGGATTACTCCTGGGACACCCGACAGATGTTTTTC.

This clone has ten or more counts. The same CDR3 arises from other DNA sequences in this sample as well. The J gene is TRDJ1, the V gene TRDV1; no firm D call. The CDR3 loop spans 13 amino acids. The germline CDR1 and CDR2 sequences are TSWWSYY and QGS. V was pared by 1 base and J by 2 bases, with 5 bases between. In nucleotides, the CDR3 is TGTGCTCTTGGGGAACCCGGGACCGATAAACTCATCTTT. Its translation: CALGEPGTDKLIF.

The rearrangement uses TRDV1 and TRDJ1, with 9 bases identical to TRDD2. TCRdb offers no J gene call, so here the DNA was matched to germline to obtain one. The germline V gene has CDR1 TSWWSYY and CDR2 QGS. The J segment lost 3 bases and the V segment lost 5 bases, leaving 37 bases of the junction unmatched. The CDR3 spans 25 residues. CDR3: CALGNHGLPTNGGRTPSTSADKLIF. The CDR3, as DNA: TGTGCTCTTGGGAACCATGGCCTTCCTACGAATGGGGGACGAACCCCATCCACTTCAGCCGATAAACTCATCTTT.

This clone turned up a few times. The protein TCRdb lists belongs to a much larger clone and differs from this DNA's translation at residue 4, which points to a read error; the protein shown is made from the DNA. The chain couples TRDV1 to TRDJ1, with 10 bases that match TRDD3. The J gene comes from matching the DNA to germline here; TCRdb lacks it. V was clipped by 7 bases and J by 7 bases; unmatched bases: 15. This CDR3 contains 16 residues. CDR1 and CDR2 (germline): TSWWSYY, QGS. The CDR3 region is CALAFGPLGDISKLIF. Written as DNA, the CDR3 is TGTGCTCTTGCGTTCGGCCCCCTGGGGGATATCTCTAAACTCATCTTT.

Comment on this clone: A single base is all that separates this from a far larger clone, so a read error is likely. Other DNA sequences of this sample code for an identical CDR3. The V call is TRDV1, the J call TRDJ1, with D uncertain. The J gene, absent from TCRdb, was called here by matching the DNA to germline. The germline V gene has CDR1 TSWWSYY and CDR2 QGS. The CDR3 runs 18 residues. The CDR3 DNA reads TGTGCTCTTGGGGATTTCCGGCTCTCCTCCCTATACACTGATAAACTCATCTTT. Its translation is CALGDFRLSSLYTDKLIF.

A few counts support this clone. The mismatch at residue 4 between this DNA's translation and the TCRdb protein of a much larger clone likely reflects a read error; the protein shown is translated from the DNA. The V call is TRDV1, the J call TRDJ1; 9 positions agree with TRDD3. The J gene was not available in TCRdb and was assigned here by matching the DNA to germline segments. This CDR3 region has 21 residues. CDR1 is TSWWSYY, CDR2 QGS, per germline. With V trimmed by 8 bases and J by 0 bases, 25 bases remained unmatched. The CDR3 DNA reads TGTGCTCTTAGGGGACGCCTCCACCTGTTACTGGGGGAAAAATACACCGATAAACTCATCTTT. Translation: CALRGRLHLLLGEKYTDKLIF.

Turning to this clone: Given a far larger clone just one base away, this is likely a sequencing read error. This sample includes further DNA sequences coding for the same CDR3. The CDR3 DNA reads TGTGCCTGTGACTTCGGATACTGGGACACTCGACAGATGTTTTTC. It specifies CACDFGYWDTRQMFF. V is TRDV2 and J is TRDJ3; possible D gene TRDD3, 6 bases. TCRdb carries no J gene annotation; the J gene was assigned here by matching the DNA with germline. In germline, CDR1 is GEAIGNYY, CDR2 EKD. The CDR3 spans 15 residues.

This clone was observed a few times. For this DNA, TCRdb reports the protein of a much larger clone, which diverges at residue 7, most likely from a read error; the protein presented here is translated directly from the DNA. V gene TRDV2 combines with J gene TRDJ1; 8 bases are a match to TRDD3. TCRdb gives no J gene; it was assigned here by matching the DNA to germline. The CDR3 contains 18 residues. Germline loops: CDR1 GEAIGNYY, CDR2 EKD. V gave up 0 bases and J gave up 3 bases; unmatched junction bases: 14. DNA of the CDR3: TGTGCCTGTGACACCCTTTTGGACTGGGGGGAAAGCCCCGATAAACTCATCTTT. This translates into CACDTLLDWGESPDKLIF.

This clone was detected a few times. A far larger clone is one base from this, pointing to a likely read error. This CDR3 is also generated by other DNA sequences in the sample. The J gene is TRDJ1, the V gene TRDV1; TRDD3 agrees at 8 bases. The CDR3 extends over 16 amino acids. CDR1 TSWWSYY and CDR2 QGS come from the germline V gene. The CDR3 DNA follows: TGTGCCCTTGGGGAAGATCTTTTTCTGGGGGAAAATAAACTCATCTTT. It encodes CALGEDLFLGENKLIF.